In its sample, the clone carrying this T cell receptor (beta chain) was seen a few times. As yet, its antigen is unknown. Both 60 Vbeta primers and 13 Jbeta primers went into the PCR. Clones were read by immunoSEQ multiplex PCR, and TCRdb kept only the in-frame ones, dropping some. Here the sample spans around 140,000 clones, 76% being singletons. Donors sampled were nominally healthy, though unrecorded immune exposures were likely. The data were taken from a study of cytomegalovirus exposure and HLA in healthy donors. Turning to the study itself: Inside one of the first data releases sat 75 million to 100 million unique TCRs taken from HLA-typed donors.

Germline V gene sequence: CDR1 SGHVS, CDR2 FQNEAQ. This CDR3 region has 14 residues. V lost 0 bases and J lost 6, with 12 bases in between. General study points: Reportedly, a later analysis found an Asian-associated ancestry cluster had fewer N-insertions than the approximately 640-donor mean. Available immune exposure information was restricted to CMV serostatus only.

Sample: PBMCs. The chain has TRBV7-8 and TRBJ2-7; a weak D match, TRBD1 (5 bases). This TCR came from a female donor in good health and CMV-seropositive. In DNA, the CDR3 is TGTGCCAGCAGCTTAGCTACAGGACGCCCCGAGCAGTACTTC. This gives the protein CASSLATGRPEQYF.